The entry below describes one T cell receptor (beta chain). TCRdb's table, derived via immunoSEQ multiplex PCR, lists solely in-frame clones and lacks some. The data hold approximately 74,000 clones, with around nine tenths observed a single time. The CDR3 extends over 12 amino acids. Germline V lookup: CDR1 MNHEY, CDR2 SVGAGI. With 5 bases clipped from V and 9 bases from J, the junction kept 6 bases outside the gene matches. The data originate from a study of T cell changes during pregnancy in multiple sclerosis. J is TRBJ2-7 and V is TRBV6-5, with 8 bases fitting TRBD2. The sample was peripheral blood, taken before pregnancy. The origin of this receptor is a female donor with multiple sclerosis, enrolled in a pregnancy study. The CDR3 DNA sequence: TGTGCCAGCAGTCGGACTAGCCAGGCGCAGTACTTC. Encoded protein: CASSRTSQAQYF.